Sequencing of this T cell receptor (beta chain) was carried out in a study of blood T cell repertoires in COVID-19. Study-level background: Samples of COVID-19 (acute and convalescent) were obtained from the United States, Italy and Spain.

Measured with immunoSEQ multiplex PCR; TCRdb has only the in-frame clones, and not every one. This repertoire shows 100,000 or so clones, about 85% found once; its top ten account for around 2%. The receptor was derived from a woman in her 70s with active or convalescent COVID-19. Sequencing was carried out using peripheral blood.

As DNA, the CDR3 is TGTGCCAGCAGACAGGACAGGGAGGTCTACAATGAGCAGTTCTTC. Its translation: CASRQDREVYNEQFF. The chain couples TRBV7-2 to TRBJ2-1, with TRBD1 matching over 8 bases. V lost 6 bases and J lost 3; bases outside the gene matches: 7. Looked up from germline, CDR1 is SGHTA and CDR2 is FQGNSA. There are 15 residues in the CDR3.